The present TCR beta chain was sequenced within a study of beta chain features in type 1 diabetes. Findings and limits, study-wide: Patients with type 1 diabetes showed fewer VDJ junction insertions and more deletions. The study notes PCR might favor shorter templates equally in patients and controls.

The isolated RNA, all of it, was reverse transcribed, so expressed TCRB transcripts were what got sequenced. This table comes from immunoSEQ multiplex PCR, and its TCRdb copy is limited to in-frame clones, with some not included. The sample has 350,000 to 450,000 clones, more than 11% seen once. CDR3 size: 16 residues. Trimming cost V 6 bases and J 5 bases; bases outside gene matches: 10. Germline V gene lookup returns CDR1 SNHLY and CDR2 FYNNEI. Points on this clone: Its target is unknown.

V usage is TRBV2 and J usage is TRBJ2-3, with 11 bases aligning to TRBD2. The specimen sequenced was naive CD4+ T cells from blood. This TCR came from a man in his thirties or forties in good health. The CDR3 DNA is TGTGCCAGCAGCCCGGTGACTAGCGGGGCGAGAGATACGCAGTATTTT. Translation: CASSPVTSGARDTQYF.